This is a list of T cell receptor beta chains from one sample in a study of somatic mutations in cytotoxic T cells in rheumatoid arthritis. Here immunoSEQ multiplex PCR was the method, and the copy in TCRdb shows in-frame clones only, minus some. The data hold several thousand clones, with 79% observed a single time. Sequencing was performed on CD8+ T cells sorted from blood. The receptors were sampled from an adult with rheumatoid arthritis. Each CDR3 is given with its conserved first and last residue. The D gene is left open where the match is weak. Where a row states a size, it is once, few, many or the class of an expanded clone; other rows omit it.

TRBD1	TRBV6-5	NA	TRBJ2-7	CASTNTGGLTYEQYF	TGTGCCAGCACTAATACAGGGGGCTTAACCTACGAGCAGTACTTC
NA	TRBV21-1	once	TRBJ2-7	CASSKPDGADSGRLSYEQYF	TGTGCCAGCAGCAAACCGGACGGGGCGGATAGCGGGAGACTCTCCTACGAGCAGTACTTC
TRBD2	TRBV28	NA	TRBJ2-3	CASSDPGGDTQYF	TGTGCCAGCAGCGACCCGGGGGGGGATACGCAGTATTTT
NA	TRBV25-1	few	TRBJ1-1	CASSEFGVITEAFF	TGTGCCAGCAGTGAATTTGGGGTCATCACTGAAGCTTTCTTT
NA	TRBV19	NA	TRBJ2-3	CASSIGIATIQGDTQYF	TGTGCCAGTAGTATAGGCATAGCGACTATTCAAGGAGATACGCAGTATTTT
TRBD1	TRBV6-6	once	TRBJ2-7	CATLGTGEYEQYF	TGTGCCACCCTCGGGACAGGGGAATACGAGCAGTACTTC
NA	TRBV5-1	NA	TRBJ1-2	CASSDGTSNIYGYTF	TGCGCCAGCAGCGACGGGACATCCAATATCTATGGCTACACCTTC
NA	TRBV20-1	once	TRBJ1-1	CSARRVTEAFF	TGCAGTGCTAGGAGGGTCACTGAAGCTTTCTTT
NA	TRBV4-1	few	TRBJ2-3	CASSPERIEHTQYF	TGCGCCAGCAGCCCCGAACGGATTGAACATACGCAGTATTTT
NA	TRBV10-3	NA	TRBJ2-3	CAISGRPRPGEASSTDTQYF	TGTGCCATCAGTGGACGTCCTCGGCCGGGGGAGGCCTCTAGCACAGATACGCAGTATTTT
NA	TRBV27	NA	TRBJ2-1	CASSLYGARNEQFF	TGTGCCAGCAGTTTGTATGGGGCGCGAAATGAGCAGTTCTTC
NA	TRBV7-9	few	TRBJ2-3	CASSPSNLDTQYF	TGTGCCAGCAGCCCCTCCAATCTGGATACGCAGTATTTT
NA	TRBV9	NA	TRBJ1-4	CASSLWGNTNEKLFF	TGTGCCAGCAGCTTATGGGGCAATACTAATGAAAAACTGTTTTTT
NA	TRBV7-2	NA	TRBJ1-1	CASSLDDYAEAFF	TGTGCCAGCAGCTTAGACGACTACGCTGAAGCTTTCTTT
NA	TRBV27	NA	TRBJ2-7	CASSFGTLYEQYF	TGTGCCAGCAGTTTCGGGACACTTTACGAGCAGTACTTC
NA	TRBV28	few	TRBJ2-7	CASSFPVGEIYEQYF	TGTGCCAGCAGTTTTCCCGTGGGGGAAATATACGAGCAGTACTTC
TRBD2	TRBV7-9	NA	TRBJ2-5	CASSSTSGGPYQETQYF	TGTGCCAGCAGTTCGACTAGCGGGGGCCCTTACCAAGAGACCCAGTACTTC
TRBD2	TRBV25-1	NA	TRBJ2-7	CASSLAGEGYEQYF	TGTGCCAGCAGTCTGGCGGGAGAGGGCTACGAGCAGTACTTC
NA	TRBV7-2	NA	TRBJ2-7	CASSLAGLFDEQYF	TGTGCCAGCAGCTTAGCTGGGTTGTTCGACGAGCAGTACTTC
NA	TRBV29-1	NA	TRBJ2-5	CSVEGPPRGQSQETQYF	TGCAGCGTTGAAGGGCCCCCTCGGGGCCAGAGCCAAGAGACCCAGTACTTC
TRBD2	TRBV30	NA	TRBJ2-1	CAWSVAAGGNKQFF	TGTGCCTGGAGTGTGGCAGCGGGGGGTAATAAGCAGTTCTTC
TRBD2	TRBV4-1	NA	TRBJ2-1	CASSGTSGGNEQFF	TGCGCCAGCAGCGGGACTAGCGGGGGAAATGAGCAGTTCTTC
NA	TRBV2	NA	TRBJ2-1	CASSETVAREQFF	TGTGCCAGCAGTGAAACGGTGGCGCGGGAGCAGTTCTTC
NA	TRBV7-9	NA	TRBJ1-1	CASSPGGGEAFF	TGTGCCAGCAGCCCCGGGGGGGGAGAAGCTTTCTTT
NA	TRBV28	NA	TRBJ1-5	CASSFRGDQPQHF	TGTGCCAGCAGTTTCCGGGGGGATCAGCCCCAGCATTTT
NA	TRBV30	NA	TRBJ2-7	CAWTEAVGSSSYEQYF	TGTGCCTGGACCGAAGCGGTGGGCTCCTCCTCCTACGAGCAGTACTTC
TRBD2	TRBV9	once	TRBJ2-1	CASSGTSGRVDEQFF	TGTGCCAGCAGCGGAACTAGCGGGAGGGTTGATGAGCAGTTCTTC
NA	TRBV29-1	NA	TRBJ2-2	CSALWFSTGELFF	TGCAGCGCCTTGTGGTTCAGCACCGGGGAGCTGTTTTTT
NA	TRBV5-5	once	TRBJ1-1	CASSFSRFTEAFF	TGTGCCAGCAGCTTTTCCAGGTTCACTGAAGCTTTCTTT
NA	TRBV11-3	NA	TRBJ1-1	CASSFGGTEAFF	TGTGCCAGCAGCTTCGGGGGGACTGAAGCTTTCTTT
NA	TRBV7-9	NA	TRBJ2-1	CASSPEGGNEQFF	TGTGCCAGCAGCCCGGAGGGGGGCAATGAGCAGTTCTTC
NA	TRBV7-9	NA	TRBJ1-1	CASSQSGNEAFF	TGTGCCAGCAGCCAATCCGGGAATGAAGCTTTCTTT
TRBD1	TRBV28	NA	TRBJ2-7	CASSFGTGGYEQYF	TGTGCCAGCAGTTTCGGGACAGGGGGATACGAGCAGTACTTC
NA	TRBV5-5	NA	TRBJ2-7	CASSLIYEQYF	TGTGCCAGCAGCTTGATCTACGAGCAGTACTTC
TRBD2	TRBV27	NA	TRBJ2-3	CASSPYSVGSGSTDTQYF	TGTGCCAGCAGTCCATATTCAGTAGGTAGCGGGAGCACAGATACGCAGTATTTT
NA	TRBV4-1	NA	TRBJ2-1	CASSRLTRAISYNEQFF	TGCGCCAGCAGCCGCTTAACCCGGGCTATCTCCTACAATGAGCAGTTCTTC
TRBD2	TRBV6-5	NA	TRBJ2-5	CASSYGGRAQETQYF	TGTGCCAGCAGTTACGGCGGGAGGGCCCAAGAGACCCAGTACTTC
NA	TRBV6-5	NA	TRBJ1-1	CASTRFGTGTEAFF	TGTGCCAGCACCCGCTTCGGAACGGGCACTGAAGCTTTCTTT
NA	TRBV18	NA	TRBJ2-7	CASSPPDQRYEQYF	TGTGCCAGCTCACCACCGGACCAGCGTTACGAGCAGTACTTC
TRBD1	TRBV28	NA	TRBJ1-5	CASSRTGGNQPQHF	TGTGCCAGCAGTAGGACAGGGGGAAATCAGCCCCAGCATTTT
NA	TRBV28	NA	TRBJ2-5	CASSPPGEWTGAQYF	TGTGCCAGCAGCCCCCCGGGGGAGTGGACTGGGGCCCAGTACTTC
NA	TRBV29-1	few	TRBJ2-5	CSVVKGTETQYF	TGCAGCGTTGTAAAGGGGACAGAGACCCAGTACTTC
NA	TRBV6-5	NA	TRBJ1-1	CASSRTGGTEAFF	TGTGCCAGCAGCCGCACGGGGGGCACTGAAGCTTTCTTT
NA	TRBV2	NA	TRBJ2-7	CASSETTFYEQYF	TGTGCCAGCAGTGAGACTACCTTCTACGAGCAGTACTTC
NA	TRBV5-1	NA	TRBJ1-2	CASSLGPADYGYTF	TGCGCCAGCAGCTTGGGCCCCGCGGACTATGGCTACACCTTC
NA	TRBV7-9	NA	TRBJ2-3	CASSLQGLSTDTQYF	TGTGCCAGCAGCTTACAGGGTCTTAGCACAGATACGCAGTATTTT
TRBD1	TRBV7-8	NA	TRBJ1-5	CASSPVLRTGGDQPQHF	TGTGCCAGCAGCCCTGTCCTGAGGACAGGGGGGGATCAGCCCCAGCATTTT
NA	TRBV9	NA	TRBJ2-1	CASSDQPDSTIVSYNEQFF	TGTGCCAGCAGCGACCAACCGGACTCTACTATTGTCTCCTACAATGAGCAGTTCTTC
NA	TRBV4-2	NA	TRBJ2-1	CASSQGGGERKISYNEQFF	TGTGCCAGCAGCCAGGGAGGCGGGGAGCGGAAGATATCCTACAATGAGCAGTTCTTC
TRBD2	TRBV10-3	NA	TRBJ2-5	CATSGGAEETQYF	TGTGCCACGAGCGGGGGTGCGGAAGAGACCCAGTACTTC
TRBD1	TRBV6-4	NA	TRBJ1-5	CASSYPGGSNQPQHF	TGTGCCAGCAGTTACCCAGGGGGGAGCAATCAGCCCCAGCATTTT
NA	TRBV6-4	NA	TRBJ1-3	CASSEERPGNTIYF	TGTGCCAGCAGTGAGGAAAGGCCTGGAAACACCATATATTTT
TRBD1	TRBV28	NA	TRBJ1-2	CASSPRGQTYGYTF	TGTGCCAGCAGTCCCCGGGGACAGACCTATGGCTACACCTTC
NA	TRBV6-5	NA	TRBJ1-1	CASIIDTEAFF	TGTGCCAGCATTATAGACACTGAAGCTTTCTTT